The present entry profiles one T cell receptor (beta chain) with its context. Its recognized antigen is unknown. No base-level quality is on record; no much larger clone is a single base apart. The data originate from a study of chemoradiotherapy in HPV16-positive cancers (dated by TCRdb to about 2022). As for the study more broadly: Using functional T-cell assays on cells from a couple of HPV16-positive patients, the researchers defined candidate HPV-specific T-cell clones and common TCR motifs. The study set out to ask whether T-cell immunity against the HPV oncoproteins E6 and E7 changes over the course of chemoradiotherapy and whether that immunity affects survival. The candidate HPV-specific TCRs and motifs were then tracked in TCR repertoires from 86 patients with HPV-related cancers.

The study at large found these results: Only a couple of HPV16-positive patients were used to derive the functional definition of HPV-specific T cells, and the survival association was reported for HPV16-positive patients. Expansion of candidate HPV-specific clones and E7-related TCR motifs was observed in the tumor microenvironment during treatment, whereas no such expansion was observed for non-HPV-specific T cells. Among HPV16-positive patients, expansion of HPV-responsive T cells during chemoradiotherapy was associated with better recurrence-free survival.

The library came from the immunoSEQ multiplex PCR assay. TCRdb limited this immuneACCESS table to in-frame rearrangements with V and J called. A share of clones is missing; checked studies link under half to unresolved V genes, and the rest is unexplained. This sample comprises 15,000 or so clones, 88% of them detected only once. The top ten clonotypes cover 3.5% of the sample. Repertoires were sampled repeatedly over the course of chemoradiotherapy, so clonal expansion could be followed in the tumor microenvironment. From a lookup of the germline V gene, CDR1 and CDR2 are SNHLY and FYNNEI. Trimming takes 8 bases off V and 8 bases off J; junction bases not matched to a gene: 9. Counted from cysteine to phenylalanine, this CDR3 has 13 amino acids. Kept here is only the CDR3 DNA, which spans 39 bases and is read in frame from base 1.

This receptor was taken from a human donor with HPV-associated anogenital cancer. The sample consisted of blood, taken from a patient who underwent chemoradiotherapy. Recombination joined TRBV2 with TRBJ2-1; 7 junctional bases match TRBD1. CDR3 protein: CASSGTDNDEQFF. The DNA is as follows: TGTGCCAGCTCCGGGACAGATAACGATGAGCAGTTCTTC.